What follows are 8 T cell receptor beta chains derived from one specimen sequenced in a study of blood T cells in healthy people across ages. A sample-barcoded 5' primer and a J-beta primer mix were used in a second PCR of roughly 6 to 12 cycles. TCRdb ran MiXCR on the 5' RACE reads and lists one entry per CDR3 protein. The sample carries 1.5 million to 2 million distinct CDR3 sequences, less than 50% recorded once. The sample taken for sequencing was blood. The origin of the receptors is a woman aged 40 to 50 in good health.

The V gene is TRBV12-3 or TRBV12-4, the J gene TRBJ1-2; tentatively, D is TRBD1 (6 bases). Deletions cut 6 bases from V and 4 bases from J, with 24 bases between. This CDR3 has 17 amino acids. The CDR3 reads CASRLGDIGGIGYGYTF. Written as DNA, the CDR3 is TGTGCCAGCAGACTTGGGGACATAGGAGGTATCGGCTATGGCTACACCTTC.

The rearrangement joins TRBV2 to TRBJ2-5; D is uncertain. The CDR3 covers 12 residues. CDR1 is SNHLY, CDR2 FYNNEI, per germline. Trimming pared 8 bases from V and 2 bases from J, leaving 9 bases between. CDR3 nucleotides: TGTGCCAGCGGCAAGACTCAAGAGACCCAGTACTTC. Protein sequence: CASGKTQETQYF.

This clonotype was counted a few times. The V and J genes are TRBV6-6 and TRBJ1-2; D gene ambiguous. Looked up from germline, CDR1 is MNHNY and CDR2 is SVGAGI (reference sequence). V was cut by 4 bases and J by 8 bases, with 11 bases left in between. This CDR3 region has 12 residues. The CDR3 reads CASSWSNGGYTF. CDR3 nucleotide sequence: TGTGCCAGCAGTTGGAGCAACGGGGGCTACACCTTC.

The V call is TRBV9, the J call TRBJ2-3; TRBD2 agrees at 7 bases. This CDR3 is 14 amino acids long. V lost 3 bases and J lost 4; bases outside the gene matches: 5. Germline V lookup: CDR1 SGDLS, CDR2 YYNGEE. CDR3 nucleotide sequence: TGTGCCAGCAGCGGGAAGCGGGGTCCAGATACGCAGTATTTT. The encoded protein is CASSGKRGPDTQYF.

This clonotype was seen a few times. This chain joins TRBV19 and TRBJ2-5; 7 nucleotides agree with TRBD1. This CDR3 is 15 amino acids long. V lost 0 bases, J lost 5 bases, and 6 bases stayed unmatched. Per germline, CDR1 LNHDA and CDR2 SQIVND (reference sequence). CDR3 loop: CASSIERGRRETQYF. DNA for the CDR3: TGTGCCAGTAGTATAGAAAGGGGGCGAAGGGAGACCCAGTACTTC.

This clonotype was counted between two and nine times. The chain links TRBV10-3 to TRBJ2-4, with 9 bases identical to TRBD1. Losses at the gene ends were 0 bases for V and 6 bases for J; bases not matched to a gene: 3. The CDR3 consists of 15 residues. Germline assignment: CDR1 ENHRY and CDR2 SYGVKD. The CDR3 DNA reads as TGTGCCATCAGTGAGTCGGGACAGGGCGGAAACATTCAGTACTTC. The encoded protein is CAISESGQGGNIQYF.

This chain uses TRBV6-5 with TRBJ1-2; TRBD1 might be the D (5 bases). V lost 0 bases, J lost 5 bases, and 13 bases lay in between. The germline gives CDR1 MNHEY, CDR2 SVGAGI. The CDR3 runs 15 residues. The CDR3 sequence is CASSYSLTEDYGYTF. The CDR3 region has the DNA TGTGCCAGCAGTTACTCTCTGACAGAGGATTATGGCTACACCTTC.

In DNA form, the CDR3 reads TGCGCCAGCAGCTTCTTTGGGGGGCGGAGTATCAATGAGCAGTTCTTC. This sequence encodes CASSFFGGRSINEQFF. The chain uses TRBV5-1 and TRBJ2-1, with D perhaps TRBD1 or TRBD2 (6 bases each). Per the germline V gene, CDR1 is SGHRS and CDR2 is YFSETQ. V was clipped by 2 bases and J by 6 bases, with 18 bases between them. The length of the CDR3 is 16 residues.